This TCR beta chain emerged from a study of blood T cell repertoires in COVID-19. Looking at the study overall: The analysed material was cDNA or gDNA that came from T cells, B-cell-depleted T cells, or PBMCs.

A Seattle source enrolled patients during active infection and followed them longitudinally. Authors' analysis steps: Using reference gene primer amplification, nucleated cell counts were estimated. The data were produced by immunoSEQ multiplex PCR, yet TCRdb's version contains in-frame clones alone and is incomplete. V, J and clone size reflect that table, while D and trimming were determined from the DNA. Among about 350,000 clones listed, approximately 89% were seen once. Germline CDR1 reads LGHDT; CDR2 reads YNNKEL (reference sequence). The CDR3 consists of 13 residues. The V end lost 1 base, the J end lost 9 bases, and 13 bases lay between the germline ends.

The chain combines TRBV3-1 (or the pseudogene TRBV3-2) with TRBJ2-7; D not certain. The sequenced sample consisted of peripheral blood. This TCR came from a woman aged 55-70 years with COVID-19, enrolled during active disease. CDR3 in DNA: TGTGCCAGCAGCCAAGTTATGCTCGCGGTGCAGTACTTC. Encoded protein: CASSQVMLAVQYF.